The present T cell receptor (beta chain) was sequenced within a study of identifying expanded T cells in peripheral blood (dated by TCRdb to the late 2010s). Concerning the study at large: Four technical replicates, made by sequencing separate aliquots from the same pool of genomic DNA, were compared pairwise.

Study-wide conclusions, independent of this receptor: The beta-binomial model significantly reduced the number of clones called differentially abundant and the false-positive rate across all healthy-donor time intervals. About 1.1 differentially abundant clones were flagged by the binomial model between technical replicates, whereas about 15 and 18 were flagged over approximately two weeks and four weeks, respectively. The authors expected that over much longer intervals, such as months to years, biological variance in healthy repertoires might increase even further. For all healthy donors, the variance in clone template counts between roughly 2-week samples rose significantly as total template count increased.

During the collection period, no immune events, such as infections, were documented for the healthy donors. Time-dependent variance in a beta-binomial model of T-cell clone differential abundance was calibrated using healthy-donor blood repertoires as a training cohort. There were roughly 10 healthy donors in the training cohort, of whom 3 were female and 7 were male. On average the donors were around 41 years old, and their ages spanned about 25 to 64 years. Obtained from a commercial supplier, whole blood was collected from each healthy donor at three time points set about 2 weeks apart. For immunosequencing, genomic DNA was extracted from unsorted whole blood. Points on this clone: It has no known antigen specificity. Per-base qualities were not stored, and no clone one base away is much larger.

The immunoSEQ Assay, which uses bias-controlled multiplex PCR amplification of genomic DNA, was used to profile TCRbeta CDR3 regions. The paper's data handling went like this. To quantify the absolute abundance of each unique TCRbeta CDR3 region, the sequences were collapsed and filtered. Differential abundance was assessed using a binomial (Fisher-equivalent) model and a beta-binomial model in which time-dependent variance fitted from healthy donors was added. Any clone with fewer than 5 combined templates was excluded, and a clone was called differentially abundant if its Benjamini-Hochberg FDR was below 0.01. Beta-binomial variance was modeled as a function of total template count across the two samples using the form v = (b*log(k)+a)^2. As stored in TCRdb, this immuneACCESS dataset retains in-frame rearrangements with V and J assigned. A fraction of the clones does not appear; measured against another copy, unresolved V genes explain less than half of the discrepancy, and the remainder lacks a known reason. That table supplies the V and J calls and clone size; D and trimming were determined from the DNA. The table for this sample lists 65,000 to 95,000 clones; over 85% of them were counted only once. The top ten clones comprise about 7% of the sample.

CDR1 and CDR2 were assigned from the germline V gene as SGHRS and YFSETQ. The CDR3, cysteine through phenylalanine, is 15 amino acids long. The sequence is cut down to CDR3 DNA, 45 bases in frame from base 1. V drops 0 bases and J drops 1 base, leaving 11 bases in between. This TCR came from a person aged 18 to 70 in good health. The sample was blood. Recombination linked TRBV5-1 to TRBJ2-7; the D gene may be TRBD1 or TRBD2, since each aligns over 6 bases. The CDR3 in this case is CASSLEGGRSYEQYF. The DNA sequence is TGCGCCAGCAGCTTGGAGGGGGGTCGATCCTACGAGCAGTACTTC.